Listed here are 4 T cell receptor beta chains from one sample, sequenced in a study of blood T cells in healthy people across ages. With a J-beta primer mix and a sample-barcoded 5' primer, a second PCR ran about 7 to 12 cycles. TCRdb fed the 5' RACE reads into MiXCR, producing one record per CDR3 protein. The table includes hundreds of thousands of distinct CDR3 sequences, less than 80% detected once. Source material: blood. Receptors originate from a man younger than 40 in good health.

The rearrangement links TRBV29-1 to TRBJ2-1, with 11 bases aligning to TRBD2. This CDR3 comprises 14 residues. The germline V gene has CDR1 SQVTM and CDR2 ANQGSEA. Germline trimming cut 8 bases from V and 4 bases from J; bases unmatched to any gene: 7. The CDR3 nucleotides read TGCAGCTCTACCCGACTAGCGGGATACAATGAGCAGTTCTTC. It yields the protein CSSTRLAGYNEQFF.

V and J are TRBV5-1 and TRBJ2-3; a weak D match, TRBD1 (6 bases). V gave up 0 bases and J gave up 5 bases, with 10 bases separating them. The germline gives CDR1 SGHRS, CDR2 YFSETQ. The CDR3 loop spans 14 amino acids. In nucleotides, the CDR3 is TGCGCCAGCAGCTTGGTGCAGGGGTTAGATACGCAGTATTTT. Translating it yields CASSLVQGLDTQYF.

This clonotype has a handful of counts. The chain links TRBV7-9 to TRBJ1-2, with D maybe TRBD1 (6 bases). The CDR3 is 12 amino acids. Germline CDR1 SEHNR, CDR2 FQNEAQ (reference sequence). V dropped 3 bases and J dropped 8 bases, with 10 bases sitting between them. Written as DNA, the CDR3 is TGTGCCAGCAGCTTCATACAGGGCGGCTACACCTTC. As protein: CASSFIQGGYTF. The entire variable domain, with the rest obtained from reference TRBV7-9 and TRBJ1-2, is as follows: DTGVSQNPRHKITKRGQNVTFRCDPISEHNRLYWYRQTLGQGPEFLTYFQNEAQLEKSRLLSDRFSAERPKGSFSTLEIQRTEQGDSAMYLCASSFIQGGYTFGSGTRLTVV.

This clonotype appeared a few times. The chain couples TRBV25-1 to TRBJ2-1; D might be TRBD2 (6 bases). Germline V gives CDR1 MGHDK, CDR2 SYGVNS. CDR3 length: 19 amino acids. Trimming shortened V by 4 bases and J by 7 bases, and 29 bases separated the two germline ends. CDR3 in amino acids: CASSAWGRSSGPERNEQFF. The CDR3 bases are TGTGCCAGCAGTGCATGGGGCCGGAGTAGCGGTCCCGAGAGGAATGAGCAGTTCTTC.